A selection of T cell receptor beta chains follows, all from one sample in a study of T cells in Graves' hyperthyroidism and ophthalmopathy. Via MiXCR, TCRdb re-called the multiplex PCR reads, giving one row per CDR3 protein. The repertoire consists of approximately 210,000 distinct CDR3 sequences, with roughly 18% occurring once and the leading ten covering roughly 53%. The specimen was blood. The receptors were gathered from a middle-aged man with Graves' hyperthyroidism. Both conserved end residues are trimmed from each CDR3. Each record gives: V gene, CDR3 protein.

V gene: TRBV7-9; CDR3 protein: ASSPGLAPREQF
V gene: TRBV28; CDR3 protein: ASSLRGRVDSPLH
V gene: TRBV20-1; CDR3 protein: SASPPQGNEQY
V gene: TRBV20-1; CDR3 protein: SARDPGREGGETQY
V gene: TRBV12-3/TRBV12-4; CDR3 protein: ASSVRETQY
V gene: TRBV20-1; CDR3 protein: SALGNEQF
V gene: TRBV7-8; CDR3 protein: ASSLARFYKTVLNTEAF
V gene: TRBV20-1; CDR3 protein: SAQLLRNEQY
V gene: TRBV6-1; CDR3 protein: ASSRLAGNSYEQY
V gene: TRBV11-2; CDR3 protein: ASSALAGGNPHEQF
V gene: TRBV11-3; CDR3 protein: ASSLQGWGSYNEQF
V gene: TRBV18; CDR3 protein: ASSSRQGPYEQY
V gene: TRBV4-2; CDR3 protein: ASSTSIPSTDTQY
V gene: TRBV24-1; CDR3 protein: ATSDARGSEQF
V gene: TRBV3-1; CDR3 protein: ASSPRRGLETQY
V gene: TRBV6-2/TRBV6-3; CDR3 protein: ASSAAGANQPQH
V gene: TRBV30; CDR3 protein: AWSVHRTDTQY
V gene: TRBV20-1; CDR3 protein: SARDGGQDSAKNIQY
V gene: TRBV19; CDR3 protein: ASSFVYGQPQH
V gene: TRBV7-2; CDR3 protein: ASSHSNPLSTDTQY
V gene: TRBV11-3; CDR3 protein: ASSPDGYTQY
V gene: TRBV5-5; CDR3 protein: ASSFPSTGQGSVETQY
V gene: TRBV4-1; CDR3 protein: ASSGLAGSSYEQY
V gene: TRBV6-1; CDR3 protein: ASTYQEFRDRRILSYEQY
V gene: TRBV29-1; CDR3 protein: SVEEDKTEQY
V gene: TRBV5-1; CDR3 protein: ASSPQGVNQETQY
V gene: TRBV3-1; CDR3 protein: ASSQDGGGYGYT
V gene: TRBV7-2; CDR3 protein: ASSPQSGEPNYGYT
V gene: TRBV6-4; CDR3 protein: ASSDSGGASDTQY
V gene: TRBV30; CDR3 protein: AWSEDPYTGELF
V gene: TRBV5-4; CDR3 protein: ASTFGEGQSYEQY
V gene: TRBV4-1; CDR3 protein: ASLQTSGSLGSYNEQF